This record covers a single TCR beta chain. Its antigen is still unknown. The data belong to a study of cytomegalovirus exposure and HLA in healthy donors. Study outcomes and limitations: It is likely that the observed cluster of highly shared sequence variants was a sequencing artifact. HLA restriction was apparent for most CMV-associated TCR beta chains in a later analysis.

The PCR employed 60 Vbeta primers together with 13 Jbeta primers. Method: immunoSEQ multiplex PCR; TCRdb's copy keeps in-frame clones and lacks some. This repertoire comprises about 72,000 clones; its ten largest clones make up 2.7%. V lost 0 bases and J lost 5; bases outside the gene matches: 6. In germline, CDR1 is SGHRS, CDR2 YFSETQ. This CDR3 has 15 amino acids. The sequence came from a man aged 35 to 55 in good health and CMV-seronegative. Input material: PBMCs. The chain recombines TRBV5-1 with TRBJ2-5; 8 positions match TRBD2. CDR3 nucleotide sequence: TGCGCCAGCAGCTTGGACCCGGGGGGGCGGGAGACCCAGTACTTC. Translated, it gives CASSLDPGGRETQYF.